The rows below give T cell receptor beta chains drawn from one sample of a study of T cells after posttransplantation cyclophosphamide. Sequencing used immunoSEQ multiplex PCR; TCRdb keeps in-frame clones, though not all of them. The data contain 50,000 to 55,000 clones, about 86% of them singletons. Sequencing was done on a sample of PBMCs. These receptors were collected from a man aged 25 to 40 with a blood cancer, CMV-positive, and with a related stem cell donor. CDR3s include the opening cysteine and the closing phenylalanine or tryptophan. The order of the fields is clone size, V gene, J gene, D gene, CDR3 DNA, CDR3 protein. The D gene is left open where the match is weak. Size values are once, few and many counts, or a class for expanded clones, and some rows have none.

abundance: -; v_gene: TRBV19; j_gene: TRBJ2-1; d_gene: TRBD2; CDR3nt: TGTGCCAGTAGTATTACACTAGCGTGGACCTACAATGAGCAGTTCTTC; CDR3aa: CASSITLAWTYNEQFF
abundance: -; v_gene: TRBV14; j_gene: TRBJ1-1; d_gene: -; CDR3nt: TGTGCCAGCAGCCAAGAAGGGGGAGCTTTCTTT; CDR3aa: CASSQEGGAFF
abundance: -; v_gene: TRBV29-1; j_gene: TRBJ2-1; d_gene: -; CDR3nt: TGCAGTGATCGGGGGGCCGGCGACAATGAGCAGTTCTTC; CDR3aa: CSDRGAGDNEQFF
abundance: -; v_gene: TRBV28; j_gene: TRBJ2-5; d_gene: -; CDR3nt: TGTGCCAGCAGTTCGTCATCGCAGGGGCTACTAGGGGAGACCCAGTACTTC; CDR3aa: CASSSSSQGLLGETQYF
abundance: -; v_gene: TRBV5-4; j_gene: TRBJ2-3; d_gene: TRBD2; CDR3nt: TGTGCCAGCAGCCCGACCTGGGGACTAGCGGGAGCGGGGCCAGATACGCAGTATTTT; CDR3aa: CASSPTWGLAGAGPDTQYF
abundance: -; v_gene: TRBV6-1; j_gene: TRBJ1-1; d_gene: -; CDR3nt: TGTGCCAGCAGGCCACCGGGACACCTCACTGAAGCTTTCTTT; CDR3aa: CASRPPGHLTEAFF
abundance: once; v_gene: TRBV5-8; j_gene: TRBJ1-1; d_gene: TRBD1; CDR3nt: TGTGCCAGCAGCTCCTACAGGGGGCCTGAAGCTTTCTTT; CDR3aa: CASSSYRGPEAFF
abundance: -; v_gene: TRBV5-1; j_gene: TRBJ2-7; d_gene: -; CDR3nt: TGCGCCAGCAGCTTGGACAGAGAATATTACGAGCAGTACTTC; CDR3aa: CASSLDREYYEQYF
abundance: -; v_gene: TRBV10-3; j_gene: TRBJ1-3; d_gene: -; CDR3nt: TGTGCCATCAGTGGCCTGGGAGGGACGACTGGAAACACCATATATTTT; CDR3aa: CAISGLGGTTGNTIYF
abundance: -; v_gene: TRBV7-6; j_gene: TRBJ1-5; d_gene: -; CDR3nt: TGTGCCAGCAGCTTAGGTCAGGGTAATCAGCCCCAGCATTTT; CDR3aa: CASSLGQGNQPQHF
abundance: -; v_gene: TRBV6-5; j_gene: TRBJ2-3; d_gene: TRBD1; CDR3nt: TGTGCCAGCAGTCTCAGGGGGCGTACAGATACGCAGTATTTT; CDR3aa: CASSLRGRTDTQYF
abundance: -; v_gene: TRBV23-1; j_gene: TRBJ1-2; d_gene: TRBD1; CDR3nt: TGCGCCAGCTCGGGGACAGGGATCACGGCGGGGGGCTACACCTTC; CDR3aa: CASSGTGITAGGYTF
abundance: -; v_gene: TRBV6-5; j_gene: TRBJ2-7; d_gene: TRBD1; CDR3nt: TGTGCCAGCAGTTTTGACAGGGGCTACGAGCAGTACTTC; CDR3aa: CASSFDRGYEQYF
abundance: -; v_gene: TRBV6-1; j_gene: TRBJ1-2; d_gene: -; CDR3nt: TGTGCCAGCAGTGAAGGGAGCTCTAACTATGGCTACACCTTC; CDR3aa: CASSEGSSNYGYTF
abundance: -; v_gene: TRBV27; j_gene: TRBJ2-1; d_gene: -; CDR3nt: TGTGCCAGCAGTACGCACAGGGAGGGGAATGAGCAGTTCTTC; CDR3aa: CASSTHREGNEQFF
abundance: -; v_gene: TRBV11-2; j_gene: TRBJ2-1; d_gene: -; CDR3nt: TGTGCCAGCAGCTTCACAGATGAGCAGTTCTTC; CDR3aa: CASSFTDEQFF
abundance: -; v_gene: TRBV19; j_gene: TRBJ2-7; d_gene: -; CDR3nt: TGTGCCAGTAGTATCCTAAGCGGGCCTTACGAGCAGTACTTC; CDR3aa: CASSILSGPYEQYF
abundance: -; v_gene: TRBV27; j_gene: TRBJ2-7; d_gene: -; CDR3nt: TGTGCCAGCAGTTTACTCCGAGGCTACGAGCAGTACTTC; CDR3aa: CASSLLRGYEQYF
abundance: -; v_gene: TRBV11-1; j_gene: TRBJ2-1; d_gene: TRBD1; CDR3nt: TGTGCCAGTAACCCCGGGACAGGGCAAACCAATGAGCAGTTCTTC; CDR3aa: CASNPGTGQTNEQFF
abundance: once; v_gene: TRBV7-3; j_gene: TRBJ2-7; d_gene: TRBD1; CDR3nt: TGTGCCAGCAGTCACAGGGGTGGCGAGCAGTACTTC; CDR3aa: CASSHRGGEQYF
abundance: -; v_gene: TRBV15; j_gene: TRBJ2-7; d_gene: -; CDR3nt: TGTGCCACCAGCAGAGGGGAGACCACCTACGAGCAGTACTTC; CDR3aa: CATSRGETTYEQYF
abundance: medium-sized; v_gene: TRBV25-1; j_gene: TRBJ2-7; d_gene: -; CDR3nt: TGTGCCAGCAGTGAAGGCGACTGGCCCTACGAGCAGTACTTC; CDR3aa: CASSEGDWPYEQYF
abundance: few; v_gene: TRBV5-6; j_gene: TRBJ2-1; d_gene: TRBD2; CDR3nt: TGTGCCAGCAGCTTTACGTACGCGGGAGGTTCCAATGAGCAGTTCTTC; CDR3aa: CASSFTYAGGSNEQFF
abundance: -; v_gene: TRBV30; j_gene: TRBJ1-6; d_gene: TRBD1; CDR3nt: TGTGCCTGGAGTGGGACAGGGCTTAGGAATTCACCCCTCCACTTT; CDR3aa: CAWSGTGLRNSPLHF
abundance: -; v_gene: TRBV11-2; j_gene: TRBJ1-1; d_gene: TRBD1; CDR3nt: TGTGCCAGCAGCTATCGACAGGGGGCGCACACTGAAGCTTTCTTT; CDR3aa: CASSYRQGAHTEAFF
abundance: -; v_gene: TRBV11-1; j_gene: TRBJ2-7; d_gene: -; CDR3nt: TGTGCCAGCAGCTTAGCAGGTGGGCCATACGAGCAGTACTTC; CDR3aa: CASSLAGGPYEQYF
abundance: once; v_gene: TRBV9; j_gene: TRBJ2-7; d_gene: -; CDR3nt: TGTGCCAGCAGCGTAGAAGGGGAAAGAGGGGGCGAGCAGTACTTC; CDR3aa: CASSVEGERGGEQYF
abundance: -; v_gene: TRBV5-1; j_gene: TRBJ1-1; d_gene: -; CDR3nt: TGCGCCAGCAGCTTGGCCGAGCAGGGGGAAGCTTTCTTT; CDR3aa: CASSLAEQGEAFF
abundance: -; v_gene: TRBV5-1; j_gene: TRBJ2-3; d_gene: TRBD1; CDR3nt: TGCGCCAGCAGCTTGGTCGGAAGGCAGGGGGCGCGCGGTACGCAGTATTTT; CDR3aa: CASSLVGRQGARGTQYF
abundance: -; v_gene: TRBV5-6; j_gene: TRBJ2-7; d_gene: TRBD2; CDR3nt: TGTGCCAGCAGCTTTATGGGCGGGAGCTACGAGCAGTACTTC; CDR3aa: CASSFMGGSYEQYF
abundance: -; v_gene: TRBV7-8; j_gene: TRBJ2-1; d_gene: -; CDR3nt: TGTGCCAGCAGCAGCCGGTCGAGCTCCTACAATGAGCAGTTCTTC; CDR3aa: CASSSRSSSYNEQFF
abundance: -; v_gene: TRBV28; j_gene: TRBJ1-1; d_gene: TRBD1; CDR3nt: TGTGCCAGCAGTTTATTCCTGGGAGCGACAGGGCTTGAGAACACTGAAGCTTTCTTT; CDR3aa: CASSLFLGATGLENTEAFF
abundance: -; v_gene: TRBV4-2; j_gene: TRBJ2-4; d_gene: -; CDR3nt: TGTGCCAGCAGCCAAGATCTGCTGACCCGGGTAGCCAAAAACATTCAGTACTTC; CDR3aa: CASSQDLLTRVAKNIQYF
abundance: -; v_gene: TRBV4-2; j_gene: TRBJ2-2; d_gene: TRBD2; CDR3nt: TGTGCCAGCAGCCAAGCCGTAGCGGGTCAGGGCGGGGAGCTGTTTTTT; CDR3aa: CASSQAVAGQGGELFF
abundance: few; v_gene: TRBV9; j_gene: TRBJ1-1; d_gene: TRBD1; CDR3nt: TGTGCCAGCAGCGTATCTCCAGGGGGCTTGTCCACTGAAGCTTTCTTT; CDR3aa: CASSVSPGGLSTEAFF
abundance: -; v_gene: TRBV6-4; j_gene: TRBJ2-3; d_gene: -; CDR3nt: TGTGCCAGCAGTGACGGCGGTACGCAGTATTTT; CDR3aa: CASSDGGTQYF
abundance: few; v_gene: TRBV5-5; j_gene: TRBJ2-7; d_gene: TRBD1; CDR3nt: TGTGCCAGCAGCTTCTGGACAGGGAACCTCTACGAGCAGTACTTC; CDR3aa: CASSFWTGNLYEQYF
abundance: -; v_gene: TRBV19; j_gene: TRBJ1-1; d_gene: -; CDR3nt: TGTGCCAGTAGACAGGGAGACACTGAAGCTTTCTTT; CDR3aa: CASRQGDTEAFF
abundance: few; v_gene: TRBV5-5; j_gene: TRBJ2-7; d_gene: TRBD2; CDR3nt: TGTGCCAGCAGCTTAAACGTGGGAGGGCCGGAGGAGCAGTACTTC; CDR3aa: CASSLNVGGPEEQYF
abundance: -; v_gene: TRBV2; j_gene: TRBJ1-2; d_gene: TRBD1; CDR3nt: TGTGCCAGCAGGGCTGAGGGGGCGCATGGCTACACCTTC; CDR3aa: CASRAEGAHGYTF
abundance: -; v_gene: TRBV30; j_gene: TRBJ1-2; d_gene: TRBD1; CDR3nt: TGTGCCTGGAGTGTACAGGGGTACTATGGCTACACCTTC; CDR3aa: CAWSVQGYYGYTF
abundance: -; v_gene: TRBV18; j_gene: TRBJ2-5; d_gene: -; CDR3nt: TGTGCCAGCTCACCACGCGGAGGGGTCCAAGAGACCCAGTACTTC; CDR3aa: CASSPRGGVQETQYF
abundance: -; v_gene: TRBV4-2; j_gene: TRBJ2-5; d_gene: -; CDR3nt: TGTGCCAGCAGCCAAGGATCGGCGGAGTACGTCCAAGAGACCCAGTACTTC; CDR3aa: CASSQGSAEYVQETQYF
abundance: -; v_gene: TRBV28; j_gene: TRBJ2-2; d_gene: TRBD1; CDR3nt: TGTGCCAGCAGGATGGGCGGGACAGGGGGCTTCGGCGGGGAGCTGTTTTTT; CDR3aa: CASRMGGTGGFGGELFF
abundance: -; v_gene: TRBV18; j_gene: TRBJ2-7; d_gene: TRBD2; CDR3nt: TGTGCCAGCTCACCAGAACTAGCGGGAACCTACGAGCAGTACTTC; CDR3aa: CASSPELAGTYEQYF
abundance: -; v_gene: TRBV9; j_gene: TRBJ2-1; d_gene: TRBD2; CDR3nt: TGTGCCAGCAGCGTTGCGGGAGAGGCTGGAAATGAGCAGTTCTTC; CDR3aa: CASSVAGEAGNEQFF
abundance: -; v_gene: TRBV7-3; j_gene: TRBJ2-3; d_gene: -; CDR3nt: TGTGCCAGCAGCTTATACCCCTCCCCGGGCACAGATACGCAGTATTTT; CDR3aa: CASSLYPSPGTDTQYF
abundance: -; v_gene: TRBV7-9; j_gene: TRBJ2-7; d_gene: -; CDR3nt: TGTGCCAGCAGTGCCGCTGTTTACGGGGGTATCTACGAGCAGTACTTC; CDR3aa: CASSAAVYGGIYEQYF
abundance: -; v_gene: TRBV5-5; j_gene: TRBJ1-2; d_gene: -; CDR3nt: TGTGCCAGCAGCTTGACAGTTAACTATGGCTACACCTTC; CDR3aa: CASSLTVNYGYTF
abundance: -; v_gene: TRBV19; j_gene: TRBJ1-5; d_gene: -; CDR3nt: TGTGCCAGTACCTCATCAGGACAGCCCCAGCATTTT; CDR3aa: CASTSSGQPQHF
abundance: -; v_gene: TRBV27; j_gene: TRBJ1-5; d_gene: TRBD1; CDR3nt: TGTGCCAGCGCTCCCACAGGGGGCGCGGCCCAGCCCCAGCATTTT; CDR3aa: CASAPTGGAAQPQHF
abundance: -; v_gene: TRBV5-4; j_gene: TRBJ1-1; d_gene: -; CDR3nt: TGTGCCAGCAGCCCCTTCAGCGGGACCGAAGCTTTCTTT; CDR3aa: CASSPFSGTEAFF
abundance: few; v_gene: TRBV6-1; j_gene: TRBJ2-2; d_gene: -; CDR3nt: TGTGCCAGCAGTGAACCAAACACCGGGGAGCTGTTTTTT; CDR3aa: CASSEPNTGELFF